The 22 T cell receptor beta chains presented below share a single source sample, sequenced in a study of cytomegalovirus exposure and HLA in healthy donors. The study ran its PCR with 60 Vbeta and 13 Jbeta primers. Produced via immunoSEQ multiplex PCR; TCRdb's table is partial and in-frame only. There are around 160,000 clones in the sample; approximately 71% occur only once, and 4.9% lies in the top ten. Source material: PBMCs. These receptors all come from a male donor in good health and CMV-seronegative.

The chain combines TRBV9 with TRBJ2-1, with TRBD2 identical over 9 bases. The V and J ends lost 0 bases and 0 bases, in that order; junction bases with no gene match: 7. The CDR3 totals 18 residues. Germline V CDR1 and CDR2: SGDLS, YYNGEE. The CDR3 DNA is TGTGCCAGCAGCGTAGGAGCTAGCGGGATTAGCTCCTACAATGAGCAGTTCTTC. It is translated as CASSVGASGISSYNEQFF. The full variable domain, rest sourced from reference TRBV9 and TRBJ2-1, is DSGVTQTPKHLITATGQRVTLRCSPRSGDLSVYWYQQSLDQGLQFLIQYYNGEERAKGNILERFSAQQFPDLHSELNLSSLELGDSALYFCASSVGASGISSYNEQFFGPGTRLTVL.

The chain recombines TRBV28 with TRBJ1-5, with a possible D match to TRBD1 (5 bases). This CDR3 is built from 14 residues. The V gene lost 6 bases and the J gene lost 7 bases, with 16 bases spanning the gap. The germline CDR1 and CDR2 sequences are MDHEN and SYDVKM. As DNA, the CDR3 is TGTGCCAGCAGGGGGACGGGGGTTCTCCAGCCCCAGCATTTT. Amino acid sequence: CASRGTGVLQPQHF. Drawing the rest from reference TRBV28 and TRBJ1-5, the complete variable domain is DVKVTQSSRYLVKRTGEKVFLECVQDMDHENMFWYRQDPGLGLRLIYFSYDVKMKEKGDIPEGYSVSREKKERFSLILESASTNQTSMYLCASRGTGVLQPQHFGDGTRLSIL.

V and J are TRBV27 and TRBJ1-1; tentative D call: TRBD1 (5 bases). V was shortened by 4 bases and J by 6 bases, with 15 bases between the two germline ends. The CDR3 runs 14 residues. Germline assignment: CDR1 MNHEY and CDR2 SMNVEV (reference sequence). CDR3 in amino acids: CASSWSGLIAEAFF. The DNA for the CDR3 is TGTGCCAGCAGTTGGTCGGGACTAATCGCTGAAGCTTTCTTT.

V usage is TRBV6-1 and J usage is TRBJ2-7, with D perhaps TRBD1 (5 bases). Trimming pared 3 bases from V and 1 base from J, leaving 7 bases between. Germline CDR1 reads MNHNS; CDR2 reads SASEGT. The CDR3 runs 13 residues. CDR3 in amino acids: CASSETDSYEQYF. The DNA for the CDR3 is TGTGCCAGCAGTGAGACAGATTCCTACGAGCAGTACTTC.

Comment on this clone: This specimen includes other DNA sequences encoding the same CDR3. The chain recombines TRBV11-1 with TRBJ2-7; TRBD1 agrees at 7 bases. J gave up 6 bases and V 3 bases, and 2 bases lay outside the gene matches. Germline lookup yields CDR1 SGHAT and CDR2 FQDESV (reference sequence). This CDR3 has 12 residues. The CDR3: CASSFNRGEQYF. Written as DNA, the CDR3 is TGTGCCAGCAGCTTTAACAGGGGCGAGCAGTACTTC. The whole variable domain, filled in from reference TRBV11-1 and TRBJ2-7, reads EAEVAQSPRYKITEKSQAVAFWCDPISGHATLYWYRQILGQGPELLVQFQDESVVDDSQLPKDRFSAERLKGVDSTLKIQPAELGDSAMYLCASSFNRGEQYFGPGTRLTVT.

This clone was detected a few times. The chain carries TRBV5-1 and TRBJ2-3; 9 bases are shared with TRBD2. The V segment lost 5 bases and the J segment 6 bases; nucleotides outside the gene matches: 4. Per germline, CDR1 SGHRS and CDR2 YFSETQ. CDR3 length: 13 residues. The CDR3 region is CASRAGGRDTQYF. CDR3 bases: TGCGCCAGCAGGGCGGGGGGGCGTGATACGCAGTATTTT.

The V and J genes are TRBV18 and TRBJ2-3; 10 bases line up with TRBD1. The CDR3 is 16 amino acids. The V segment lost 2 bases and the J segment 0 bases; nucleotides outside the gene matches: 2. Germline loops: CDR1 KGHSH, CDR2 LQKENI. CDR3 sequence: CASSPVGQGSTDTQYF. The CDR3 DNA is TGTGCCAGCTCACCAGTGGGACAGGGGAGCACAGATACGCAGTATTTT.

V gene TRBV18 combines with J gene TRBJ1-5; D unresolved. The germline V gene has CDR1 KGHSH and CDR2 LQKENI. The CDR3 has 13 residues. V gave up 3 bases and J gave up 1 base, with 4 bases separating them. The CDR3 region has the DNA TGTGCCAGCTCACCGGGCAGCAATCAGCCCCAGCATTTT. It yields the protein CASSPGSNQPQHF.

In DNA, the CDR3 is TGTGCTAGTGCCAGGACTAACTATGGCTACACCTTC. Amino acids: CASARTNYGYTF. This chain links TRBV12-5 with TRBJ1-2; no reliable D call. From germline, CDR1 is LGHNT and CDR2 FRNRAP. The V end lost 7 bases, the J end lost 0 bases, and 6 bases lay between the germline ends. The CDR3 loop spans 12 amino acids.

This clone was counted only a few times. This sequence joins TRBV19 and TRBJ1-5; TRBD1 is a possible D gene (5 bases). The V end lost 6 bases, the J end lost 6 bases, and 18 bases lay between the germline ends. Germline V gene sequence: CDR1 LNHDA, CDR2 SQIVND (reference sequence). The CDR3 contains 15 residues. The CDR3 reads CASRTYRDSLQPQHF. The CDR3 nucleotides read TGTGCCAGTAGGACGTACCGGGACTCCCTTCAGCCCCAGCATTTT.

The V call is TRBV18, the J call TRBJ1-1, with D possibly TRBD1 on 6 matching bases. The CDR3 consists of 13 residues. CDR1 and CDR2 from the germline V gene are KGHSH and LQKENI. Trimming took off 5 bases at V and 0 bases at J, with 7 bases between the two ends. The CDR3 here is CASSTGLNTEAFF. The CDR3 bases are TGTGCCAGCTCAACAGGGCTGAACACTGAAGCTTTCTTT.

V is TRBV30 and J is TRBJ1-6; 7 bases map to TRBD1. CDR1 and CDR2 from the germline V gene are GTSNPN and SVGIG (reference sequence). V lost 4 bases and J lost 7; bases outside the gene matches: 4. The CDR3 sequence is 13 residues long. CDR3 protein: CAWTDRDNSPLHF. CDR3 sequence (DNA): TGTGCCTGGACTGACAGGGACAATTCACCCCTCCACTTT.

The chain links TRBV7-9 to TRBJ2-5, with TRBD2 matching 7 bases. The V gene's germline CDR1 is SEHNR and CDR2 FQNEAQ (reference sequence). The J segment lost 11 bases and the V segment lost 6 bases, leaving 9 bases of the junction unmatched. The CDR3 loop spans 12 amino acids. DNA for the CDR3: TGTGCCAGCAGTTGGGGAGGGCGAGAGCAGTACTTC. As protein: CASSWGGREQYF.

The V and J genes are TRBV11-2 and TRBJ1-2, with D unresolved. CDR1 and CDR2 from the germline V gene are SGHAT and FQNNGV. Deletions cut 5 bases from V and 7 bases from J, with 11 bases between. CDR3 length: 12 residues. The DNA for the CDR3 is TGTGCCAGCAGCCTCCTGAGCCGTGGCTACACCTTC. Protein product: CASSLLSRGYTF. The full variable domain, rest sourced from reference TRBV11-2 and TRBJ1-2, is EAGVAQSPRYKIIEKRQSVAFWCNPISGHATLYWYQQILGQGPKLLIQFQNNGVVDDSQLPKDRFSAERLKGVDSTLKIQPAKLEDSAVYLCASSLLSRGYTFGSGTRLTVV.

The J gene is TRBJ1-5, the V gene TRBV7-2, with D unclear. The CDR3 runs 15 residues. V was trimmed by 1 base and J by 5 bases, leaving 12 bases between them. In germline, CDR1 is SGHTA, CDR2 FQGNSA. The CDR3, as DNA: TGTGCCAGCAGCTTAGAACCGGGAACCTATCAGCCCCAGCATTTT. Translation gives CASSLEPGTYQPQHF.

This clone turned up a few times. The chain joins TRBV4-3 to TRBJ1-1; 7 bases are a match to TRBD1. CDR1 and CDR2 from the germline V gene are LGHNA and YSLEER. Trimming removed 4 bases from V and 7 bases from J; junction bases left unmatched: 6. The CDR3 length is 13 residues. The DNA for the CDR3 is TGCGCCAGCAGCCCGAGACAGGGTGGTGAAGCTTTCTTT. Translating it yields CASSPRQGGEAFF.

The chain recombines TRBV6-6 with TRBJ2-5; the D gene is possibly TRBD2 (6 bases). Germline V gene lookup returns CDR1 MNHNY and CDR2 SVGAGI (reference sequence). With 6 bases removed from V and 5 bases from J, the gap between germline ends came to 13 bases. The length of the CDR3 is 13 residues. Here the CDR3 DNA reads TGTGCCAGCAGCCCGACGGGGAGGGAGACCCAGTACTTC. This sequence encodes CASSPTGRETQYF.

For the CDR3, the DNA is TGTGCCAGCAGTGAAGCGGGGACCGGGACAGGGTCTTTCACAGATACGCAGTATTTT. This encodes CASSEAGTGTGSFTDTQYF. The chain uses TRBV2 and TRBJ2-3; 9 bases map to TRBD1. V dropped 0 bases and J dropped 2; count of bases not matched to a gene: 12. The CDR3 consists of 19 residues. Germline V lookup: CDR1 SNHLY, CDR2 FYNNEI.

The CDR3 coding sequence is TGTGCCAGCAGCTGGGGGCCAAGCTCTGGGGCCAACGTCCTGACTTTC. Translation: CASSWGPSSGANVLTF. The rearrangement links TRBV7-9 to TRBJ2-6, with a weak D call TRBD1 (6 bases). The V gene lost 4 bases and the J gene lost 0 bases, with 10 bases spanning the gap. Germline V gene lookup returns CDR1 SEHNR and CDR2 FQNEAQ (reference sequence). This CDR3 spans 16 amino acids.

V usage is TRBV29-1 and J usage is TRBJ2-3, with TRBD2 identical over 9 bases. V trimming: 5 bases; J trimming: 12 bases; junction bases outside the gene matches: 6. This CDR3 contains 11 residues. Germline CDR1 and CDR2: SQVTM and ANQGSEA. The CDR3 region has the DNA TGCAGCGTTTGGGCTAGCGGGGTTCAGTATTTT. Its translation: CSVWASGVQYF.

The CDR3 DNA reads TGTGCCAGCAGCTCCGCCCCTCCTAGTAACGATGAGCAGTTCTTC. It specifies CASSSAPPSNDEQFF. The chain employs TRBV7-9 and TRBJ2-1; D is unclear. V was cut by 4 bases and J by 8 bases, with 18 bases left in between. From germline, CDR1 is SEHNR and CDR2 FQNEAQ (reference sequence). This CDR3 is built from 15 residues.

CDR3 in DNA: TGCGCCAGCAGTGTAGCGGGGGCCCAAGAGACCCAGTACTTC. This translates into CASSVAGAQETQYF. This sequence joins TRBV10-2 and TRBJ2-5; 9 bases fit TRBD2. CDR3 length equals 14 residues. The V and J ends lost 4 bases and 1 base, in that order; junction bases with no gene match: 1. Per the germline V gene, CDR1 is WSHSY and CDR2 is SAAADI.